A selection of T cell receptor beta chains follows, all from one sample in a study of T cell responses to AZD1222 COVID-19 vaccine. Repertoires were generated with immunoSEQ multiplex PCR, while TCRdb's copy carries only in-frame clones and drops some. The sample shows approximately 150,000 clones, under 95% of them seen only once. Specimen: peripheral blood, collected on day 0 of AZD1222 vaccination. All receptors come from an adult in good health. Each CDR3 is given with its conserved first and last residue. The D gene is left open where the match is weak. Not every row has a clone size; where given, it reads once, few, many or a size class.

>TRBV5-4|.|.|TRBJ2-7
CASSLFRSRQTDEQYF
TGTGCCAGCAGCCTGTTCAGATCACGACAGACCGACGAGCAGTACTTC
>TRBV7-8|TRBD2|.|TRBJ2-3
CASSLAGLAGMFTDTQYF
TGTGCCAGCAGCTTAGCGGGGCTAGCGGGAATGTTCACAGATACGCAGTATTTT
>TRBV10-3|TRBD1|.|TRBJ2-7
CAISDVRTGAHEQYF
TGTGCCATCAGTGATGTAAGGACAGGGGCTCACGAGCAGTACTTC
>TRBV2|TRBD2|.|TRBJ2-1
CASRLADYNEQFF
TGTGCCAGCCGACTAGCGGATTACAATGAGCAGTTCTTC
>TRBV4-2|.|.|TRBJ1-4
CASSHSRAATNEKLFF
TGTGCCAGCAGCCACTCTAGGGCGGCAACTAATGAAAAACTGTTTTTT
>TRBV5-6|.|.|TRBJ2-6
CASRSSGANVLTF
TGTGCCAGCAGATCCTCTGGGGCCAACGTCCTGACTTTC
>TRBV7-9|.|.|TRBJ1-1
CASSLRGNTEAFF
TGTGCCAGCAGCCTCCGGGGGAACACTGAAGCTTTCTTT
>TRBV5-4|TRBD1|.|TRBJ2-7
CASSFPGQGKGFDEQYF
TGTGCCAGCAGCTTTCCGGGACAGGGAAAGGGATTCGACGAGCAGTACTTC
>TRBV4-1|.|.|TRBJ2-5
CASSQLGGAQETQYF
TGCGCCAGCAGCCAACTTGGGGGGGCCCAAGAGACCCAGTACTTC
>TRBV7-9|TRBD2|.|TRBJ2-2
CASSSGGLAGVSGTGELFF
TGTGCCAGCAGCTCAGGGGGACTAGCGGGAGTAAGCGGGACCGGGGAGCTGTTTTTT
>TRBV2|TRBD1|.|TRBJ1-5
CASSEAGGNQPQHF
TGTGCCAGCAGTGAGGCAGGGGGGAATCAGCCCCAGCATTTT
>TRBV28|.|.|TRBJ1-4
CASAYRVTFGEKLFF
TGTGCCAGCGCATACAGGGTAACCTTCGGGGAAAAACTGTTTTTT
>TRBV11-3|TRBD1|.|TRBJ2-5
CASSLDRDRGRETQYF
TGTGCCAGCAGCTTGGACCGGGACAGGGGACGGGAGACCCAGTACTTC
>TRBV7-2|TRBD1|.|TRBJ2-3
CASSVDRADTQYF
TGTGCCAGCAGCGTAGACAGGGCAGATACGCAGTATTTT
>TRBV10-1|.|once|TRBJ1-4
CASSDRSNEKLFF
TGCGCCAGCTCCGACAGGAGTAATGAAAAACTGTTTTTT
>TRBV4-2|.|once|TRBJ1-5
CASSQDSSNQPQHF
TGTGCCAGCAGCCAAGATAGCAGCAATCAGCCCCAGCATTTT
>TRBV4-1|TRBD1|.|TRBJ2-7
CASSRGTVDEQYF
TGCGCCAGCAGCCGGGGGACAGTCGACGAGCAGTACTTC
>TRBV6-5|.|.|TRBJ2-7
CASTRGVERSYEQYF
TGTGCCAGCACCCGAGGGGTTGAACGGTCCTACGAGCAGTACTTC
>TRBV20-1|TRBD1|.|TRBJ1-2
CSAKNRGGYTF
TGCAGTGCTAAAAACAGGGGTGGCTACACCTTC
>TRBV7-3|.|.|TRBJ1-1
CASSSTEGPNTEAFF
TGTGCCAGCAGCTCCACAGAGGGCCCGAACACTGAAGCTTTCTTT
>TRBV2|.|.|TRBJ2-7
CANLAATYEQYF
TGTGCCAACCTTGCAGCCACCTACGAGCAGTACTTC
>TRBV7-9|.|.|TRBJ2-7
CASSPGRYEQYF
TGTGCCAGCAGCCCCGGACGTTACGAGCAGTACTTC
>TRBV3-1/TRBV3-2|TRBD1|.|TRBJ1-4
CASSPQGADEKLFF
TGTGCCAGCAGCCCTCAGGGGGCGGATGAAAAACTGTTTTTT
>TRBV3-1/TRBV3-2|TRBD2|.|TRBJ2-2
CASSPGTSGTPGELFF
TGTGCCAGCAGCCCGGGGACTAGCGGTACTCCCGGGGAGCTGTTTTTT
>TRBV5-1|TRBD2|.|TRBJ2-7
CASSLANWASGYNEQYF
TGCGCCAGCAGCTTGGCCAACTGGGCTAGCGGGTACAACGAGCAGTACTTC
>TRBV2|.|.|TRBJ1-1
CASKEKEVTEAFF
TGTGCCAGCAAGGAGAAGGAGGTCACTGAAGCTTTCTTT
>TRBV11-2|.|.|TRBJ2-1
CASSLNRDNEQFF
TGTGCCAGCAGCTTAAACAGAGACAATGAGCAGTTCTTC
>TRBV18|TRBD1|.|TRBJ2-7
CASSPRTGGIWEQYF
TGTGCCAGCTCACCCCGTACAGGGGGTATATGGGAGCAGTACTTC
>TRBV5-1|TRBD2|.|TRBJ2-1
CASSRMGEGYNEQFF
TGCGCCAGCTCCCGCATGGGGGAGGGTTACAATGAGCAGTTCTTC